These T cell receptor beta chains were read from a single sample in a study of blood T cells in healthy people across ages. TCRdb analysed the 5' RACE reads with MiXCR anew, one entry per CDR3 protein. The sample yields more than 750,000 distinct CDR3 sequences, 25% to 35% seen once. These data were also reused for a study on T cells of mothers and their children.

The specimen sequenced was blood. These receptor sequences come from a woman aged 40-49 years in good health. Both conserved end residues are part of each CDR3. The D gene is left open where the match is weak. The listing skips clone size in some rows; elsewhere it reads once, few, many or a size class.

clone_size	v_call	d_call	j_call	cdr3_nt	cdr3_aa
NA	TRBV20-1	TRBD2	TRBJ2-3	TGCAGTGCTAGAGTAGCGGGGATCACAGATACGCAGTATTTT	CSARVAGITDTQYF
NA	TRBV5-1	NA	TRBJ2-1	TGCGCCAGCAGCTTCCAGGGGGGCATATACAATGAGCAGTTCTTC	CASSFQGGIYNEQFF
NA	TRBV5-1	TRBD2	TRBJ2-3	TGCGCCAGCAGCCCACTAGCGGGGGATTACACAGATACGCAGTATTTT	CASSPLAGDYTDTQYF
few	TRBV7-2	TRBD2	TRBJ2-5	TGTGCCAGCAGCGTCAGACTAGCGGGCAAAGAGACCCAGTACTTC	CASSVRLAGKETQYF
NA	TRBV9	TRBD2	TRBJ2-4	TGTGCCAGCAGCGTAGGACTAGCGGGGACCTACGATGAGCAGTACTTC	CASSVGLAGTYDEQYF
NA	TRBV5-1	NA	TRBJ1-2	TGCGCCAGCAGCTTGGACAGGGTTGACGGCTACACCTTC	CASSLDRVDGYTF
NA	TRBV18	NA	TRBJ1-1	TGTGCCAGCTCACCATTTTCGGGCTCCCCAATGAACACTGAAGCTTTCTTT	CASSPFSGSPMNTEAFF
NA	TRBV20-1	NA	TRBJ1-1	TGCAGTGCTAGAGAGAGAGCAGGGTCTTTCACTGAAGCTTTCTTT	CSARERAGSFTEAFF
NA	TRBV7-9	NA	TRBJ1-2	TGTGCCAGCAGCTTAGCAGAGTCAGTCCCCGGCTACACCTTC	CASSLAESVPGYTF
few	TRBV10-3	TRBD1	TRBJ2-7	TGTGCCATCAGGGACGGGACAGGGGCTTTCGAGCAGTACTTC	CAIRDGTGAFEQYF
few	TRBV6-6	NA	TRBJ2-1	TGTGCCAGCAGTCCCGGGACGCAACATGAGCAGTTCTTC	CASSPGTQHEQFF
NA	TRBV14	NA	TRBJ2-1	TGTGCCAGCAACGAAAGAATTGTATATGAGCAGTTCTTC	CASNERIVYEQFF
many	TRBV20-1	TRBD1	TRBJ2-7	TGCAGTGCTACTGAGGGGGCAGGGGAGCAGTACTTC	CSATEGAGEQYF
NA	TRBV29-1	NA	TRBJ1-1	TGCAGCGCTGACAAGAACACTGAAGCTTTCTTT	CSADKNTEAFF
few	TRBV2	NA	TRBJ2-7	TGTGCCAGCAGTGACGCTGGGATGTACGAGCAGTACTTC	CASSDAGMYEQYF
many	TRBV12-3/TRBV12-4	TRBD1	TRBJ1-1	TGTGCCAGCAGTCCAACAGGGGGTGGGGGTTTCGGCACTGAAGCTTTCTTT	CASSPTGGGGFGTEAFF
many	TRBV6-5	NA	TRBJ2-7	TGTGCCAGCAGTTACTCCTGGGACACCTCCTACGAGCAGTACTTC	CASSYSWDTSYEQYF
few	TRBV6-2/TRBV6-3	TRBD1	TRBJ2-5	TGTGCCAGCAGAACTTTCAACAGGGGGAAGGGAAAAGAGACCCAGTACTTC	CASRTFNRGKGKETQYF
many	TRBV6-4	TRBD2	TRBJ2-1	TGTGCCAGCAGTGGGACTAGCGGGGGGGCCAATGAGCAGTTCTTC	CASSGTSGGANEQFF
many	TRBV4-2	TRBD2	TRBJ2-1	TGTGCCAGCAGCCCAGCGGGGGGGCAAAGTGAGCAGTTCTTC	CASSPAGGQSEQFF
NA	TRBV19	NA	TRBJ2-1	TGTGCCAGTAGTACCCCGGGTGGCGACCGCAGAGAGCAGTTCTTC	CASSTPGGDRREQFF
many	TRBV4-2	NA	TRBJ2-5	TGTGCCAGCAGCGAAGGGGTAGGGGACCAAGAGACCCAGTACTTC	CASSEGVGDQETQYF
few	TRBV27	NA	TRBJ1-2	TGTGCCAGCAGTTTGACGGGCCTCCTAAACTATGGCTACACCTTC	CASSLTGLLNYGYTF
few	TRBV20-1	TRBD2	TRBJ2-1	TGCAGTGCCGAGATCGGGGGGTCCTACAATGAGCAGTTCTTC	CSAEIGGSYNEQFF
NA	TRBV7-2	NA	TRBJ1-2	TGTGCCAGCAGCTTAATCGAGGGTGGCTACACCTTC	CASSLIEGGYTF
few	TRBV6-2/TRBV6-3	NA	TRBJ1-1	TGTGCCAGCAGACGAGCGGGACACCTGAACACTGAAGCTTTCTTT	CASRRAGHLNTEAFF
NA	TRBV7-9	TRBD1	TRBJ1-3	TGTGCCAGCAGCTCCGTGGACAGGGCGAAGGGAAACACCATATATTTT	CASSSVDRAKGNTIYF
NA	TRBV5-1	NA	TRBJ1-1	TGCGCCAGCAGCTTGGCCTCACAGGCGATTGAAGCTTTCTTT	CASSLASQAIEAFF
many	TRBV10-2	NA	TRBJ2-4	TGCGCCAGCAGCAATGGGGGGGGCGTCAAAAACATTCAGTACTTC	CASSNGGGVKNIQYF
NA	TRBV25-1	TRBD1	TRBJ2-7	TGTGCCAGCAGGGACAGGACCACACCATACGAGCAGTACTTC	CASRDRTTPYEQYF
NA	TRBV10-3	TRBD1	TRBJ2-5	TGTGCCATCAGAGGGACAGGGGATAAAGAGACCCAGTACTTC	CAIRGTGDKETQYF
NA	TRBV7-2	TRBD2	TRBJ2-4	TGTGCCAGCAGCCCGACTAGCGGGGAAAACATTCAGTACTTC	CASSPTSGENIQYF
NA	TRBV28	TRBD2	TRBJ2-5	TGTGCCAGCAGCAATTCCGGGACTAGCGTCCGACAAGAGACCCAGTACTTC	CASSNSGTSVRQETQYF
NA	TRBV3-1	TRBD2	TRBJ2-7	TGTGCCAGCAGCCAAGCCCCGGGGGGGCCCTACGAGCAGTACTTC	CASSQAPGGPYEQYF
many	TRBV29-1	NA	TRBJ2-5	TGCAGCCTTCAGGGTGCTAGTGAGACCCAGTACTTC	CSLQGASETQYF
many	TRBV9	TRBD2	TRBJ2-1	TGTGCCAGCAGCGCACTAGCGGGGGGGCGCGATGAGCAGTTCTTC	CASSALAGGRDEQFF
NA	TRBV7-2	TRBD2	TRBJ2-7	TGTGCCAGCAGCCCTACTAGCGGTTCCTACAATGAGCAGTACTTC	CASSPTSGSYNEQYF
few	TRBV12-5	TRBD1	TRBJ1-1	TGTGCTAGTGGTTTGGTATCAGGGGGACGGAATGAAGCTTTCTTT	CASGLVSGGRNEAFF
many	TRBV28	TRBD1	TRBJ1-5	TGTGCCGGTTCGACAGGGGGAGATCAGCCCCAGCATTTT	CAGSTGGDQPQHF
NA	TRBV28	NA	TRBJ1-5	TGTGCCAGCAGTTTTTTGGGACCGAAGAGCAATCAGCCCCAGCATTTT	CASSFLGPKSNQPQHF
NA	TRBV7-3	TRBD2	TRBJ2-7	TGTGCCAGCAGCTTAGCGCGGGGGTTCGGCTCCTACGAGCAGTACTTC	CASSLARGFGSYEQYF
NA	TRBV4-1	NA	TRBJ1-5	TGCGCCGGCAGCCAGGACCCTAATCAGCCCCAGCATTTT	CAGSQDPNQPQHF
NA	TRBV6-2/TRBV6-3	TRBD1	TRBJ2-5	TGTGCCAGCAGCACCGGGACAGGGGTACAGACCCAGTACTTC	CASSTGTGVQTQYF
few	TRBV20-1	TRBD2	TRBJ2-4	TGCAGTGCTAGCGGGAGGGCCAAAAACATTCAGTACTTC	CSASGRAKNIQYF
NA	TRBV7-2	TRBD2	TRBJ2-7	TGTGCCAGCAGCCAAGGACTAGCGATATCCTACGAGCAGTACTTC	CASSQGLAISYEQYF
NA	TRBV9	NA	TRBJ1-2	TGTGCCAGCAGCGTAGCACAGAGCTATGGCCACACCTTC	CASSVAQSYGHTF
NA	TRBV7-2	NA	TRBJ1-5	TGTGCCAGCAGCTCTCAGGGGACCAATGGGCCCCAGCATTTT	CASSSQGTNGPQHF
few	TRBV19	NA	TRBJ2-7	TGTGCCAGTAGTTACGTGGTCCAAGGCTCCTACGAGCAGTACTTC	CASSYVVQGSYEQYF
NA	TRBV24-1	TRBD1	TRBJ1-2	TGTGCCACCAGTGATGTCGGGACAGGGGCTGGCTACACCTTC	CATSDVGTGAGYTF
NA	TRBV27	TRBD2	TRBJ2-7	TGTGCCAGCAGTTTTAGCGGGGCAGAGATCCAGTACTTC	CASSFSGAEIQYF
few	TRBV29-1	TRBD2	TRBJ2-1	TGCAGCGGGGTAGCGGGGGCCTACTATTACAATGAGCAGTTCTTC	CSGVAGAYYYNEQFF
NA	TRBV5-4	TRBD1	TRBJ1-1	TGTGCCAGCAAGGGACAGGGGGCGGTCACTGAAGCTTTCTTT	CASKGQGAVTEAFF
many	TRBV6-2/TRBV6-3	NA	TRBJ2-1	TGTGCCAGCAGTTTTATAGGGCCGGACAATGAGCAGTTCTTC	CASSFIGPDNEQFF
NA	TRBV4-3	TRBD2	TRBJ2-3	TGCGCCAGCAGCCAAGAGCTCTGGCGGGAGGCTGGAGATACGCAGTATTTT	CASSQELWREAGDTQYF
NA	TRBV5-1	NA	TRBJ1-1	TGCGCCAGCACCGATCAGGGGTTTTACACTGAAGCTTTCTTT	CASTDQGFYTEAFF
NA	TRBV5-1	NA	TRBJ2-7	TGCGCCCGCAGCTTCAGTTCCGAGCAGTACTTC	CARSFSSEQYF